This TCR beta chain was found in a study of Graves' ophthalmopathy and Graves' hyperthyroidism. No donor had other autoimmune disease, uncontrolled infection, pregnancy or lactation. The germline V and J ends were trimmed by 6 bases and 8 bases, with 13 bases remaining between them. Germline V CDR1 and CDR2: SQVTM, ANQGSEA. The CDR3 is 11 amino acids. The study's findings and limits: Ophthalmopathy could be told apart from stable hyperthyroidism by a 13-signature model (around 85% sensitivity, around 84% specificity).

RNA transcripts were the template, and TCR beta CDR3 regions were amplified from them. HTBI-primed first-round RT-PCR preceded second-round multiplex PCR. One entry per CDR3 protein, called by TCRdb with MiXCR from the multiplex PCR reads. The repertoire holds hundreds of thousands of distinct CDR3 sequences, with about 40% as singletons. Turning to this clonotype: Its antigen remains unknown.

The source of this sequence is an adult man with Graves' ophthalmopathy. The sequenced material came from peripheral blood. The chain couples TRBV29-1 to TRBJ1-2, with D possibly TRBD1 on 6 matching bases. The CDR3 protein is CSVWSGGGYTF. CDR3 coding DNA: TGCAGCGTCTGGAGCGGGGGCGGCTACACCTTC.